The 29 T cell receptor beta chains below all came from one sample that was sequenced in a study of T cell responses to AZD1222 COVID-19 vaccine. The repertoire was sequenced with immunoSEQ multiplex PCR; TCRdb's copy has only in-frame clones and lacks some. The sample contains more than 95,000 clones, around 90% of which appear only once. This material consisted of peripheral blood, taken on day 0 of AZD1222 vaccination. The receptors shown here come from an adult in good health.

This chain connects TRBV27 to TRBJ1-5, with unresolved D. The CDR3 runs 16 residues. Germline V CDR1 and CDR2: MNHEY, SMNVEV (reference sequence). V lost 0 bases to trimming and J lost 0 bases, with 9 bases between them. Here the CDR3 reads CASSLSGQSSNQPQHF. CDR3 nucleotide sequence: TGTGCCAGCAGTTTATCCGGCCAGAGTAGCAATCAGCCCCAGCATTTT.

The sample holds a few counts of this clone. The chain is built from TRBV27 and TRBJ1-6; a possible D gene is TRBD1 (5 bases). Germline CDR1 MNHEY, CDR2 SMNVEV (reference sequence). CDR3 length equals 18 residues. The V end was cut by 1 base, the J end by 0 bases, with 13 bases between. Here the CDR3 reads CASSLLFSGGSYNSPLHF. The CDR3, as DNA: TGTGCCAGCAGTTTATTGTTTTCCGGGGGCTCCTATAATTCACCCCTCCACTTT.

The chain has TRBV7-9 and TRBJ1-1; TRBD1 might be the D (5 bases). V lost 5 bases, J lost 0 bases, and 16 bases lay in between. The CDR3 loop spans 16 amino acids. In germline, CDR1 is SEHNR, CDR2 FQNEAQ (reference sequence). Written as DNA, the CDR3 is TGTGCCAGCAGCCCGACAGTGACCCCTCTGAACACTGAAGCTTTCTTT. Its protein product is CASSPTVTPLNTEAFF.

The gene calls are TRBV6-6 and TRBJ1-6, with 7 bases matching TRBD1. This CDR3 comprises 14 residues. V trimming: 4 bases; J trimming: 7 bases; junction bases outside the gene matches: 4. In germline, CDR1 is MNHNY, CDR2 SVGAGI (reference sequence). CDR3 sequence: CASSLGTDNSPLHF. CDR3 nucleotide sequence: TGTGCCAGCAGTTTAGGGACAGACAATTCACCCCTCCACTTT.

The chain combines TRBV2 with TRBJ1-1, with TRBD1 matching over 9 bases. CDR1 is SNHLY and CDR2 is FYNNEI in the germline V gene. The V segment lost 0 bases and the J segment 5 bases; nucleotides outside the gene matches: 10. The CDR3 has 17 amino acids. Here the CDR3 DNA reads TGTGCCAGCAGTGAAGCGCGGGACAGGGTGGATGTAACTGAAGCTTTCTTT. It is translated as CASSEARDRVDVTEAFF.

The CDR3 sequence: CASSFNGGSTGYTF. CDR3 nucleotides: TGTGCCAGCAGTTTCAACGGGGGGAGTACGGGCTACACCTTC. This chain connects TRBV28 to TRBJ1-2; tentatively, D is TRBD1 (5 bases). Germline CDR1 is MDHEN and CDR2 is SYDVKM. The CDR3 contains 14 residues. The V end was cut by 3 bases, the J end by 8 bases, with 16 bases between.

This chain joins TRBV6-5 and TRBJ1-1; D is perhaps TRBD1 (6 bases). Germline V gene sequence: CDR1 MNHEY, CDR2 SVGAGI. The V and J ends lost 6 bases and 2 bases respectively, with 13 bases between them. The CDR3 is 14 residues long. CDR3: CASSLEDRNTEAFF. In DNA, the CDR3 is TGTGCCAGCAGCCTAGAGGACAGAAACACTGAAGCTTTCTTT.

The chain couples TRBV5-1 to TRBJ1-6; a possible D gene is TRBD1 (5 bases). Trimming left V 4 bases short and J 4 bases short, with 9 bases between. Per the germline V gene, CDR1 is SGHRS and CDR2 is YFSETQ. The length of the CDR3 is 14 residues. CDR3 in DNA: TGCGCCAGCAGCGGGGACGCGTATAATTCACCCCTCCACTTT. This gives the protein CASSGDAYNSPLHF.

This CDR3 reads CASSRGEQPQHF. The CDR3 DNA reads as TGTGCCAGTAGTCGGGGGGAACAGCCCCAGCATTTT. V gene TRBV19 combines with J gene TRBJ1-5; TRBD1 is a possible D gene (5 bases). The V end lost 5 bases, the J end lost 7 bases, and 9 bases lay between the germline ends. There are 12 residues in the CDR3. CDR1 LNHDA and CDR2 SQIVND come from the germline V gene (reference sequence). Looking up the rest from reference TRBV19 and TRBJ1-5 gives the full variable domain: DGGITQSPKYLFRKEGQNVTLSCEQNLNHDAMYWYRQDPGQGLRLIYYSQIVNDFQKGDIAEGYSVSREKKESFPLTVTSAQKNPTAFYLCASSRGEQPQHFGDGTRLSIL.

The chain is built from TRBV4-1 and TRBJ2-3; 11 nucleotides match TRBD2. Per the germline V gene, CDR1 is MGHRA and CDR2 is YSYEKL. The ends lost 1 base at V and 3 bases at J; junction bases unmatched: 9. The length of the CDR3 is 18 residues. As DNA, the CDR3 is TGCGCCAGCAGCCAAGTGATAGCGGGAGGGCGTAGGACAGATACGCAGTATTTT. Amino acids: CASSQVIAGGRRTDTQYF.

DNA for the CDR3: TGTGCCAGCAGTTTATTCTCCTACAATGAGCAGTTCTTC. Translation gives CASSLFSYNEQFF. The chain combines TRBV27 with TRBJ2-1, with D unclear. The V gene's germline CDR1 is MNHEY and CDR2 SMNVEV (reference sequence). The CDR3 is 13 residues long. The V gene lost 1 base and the J gene lost 0 bases, with 1 base spanning the gap.

This clone was observed a single time. The rearrangement uses TRBV6-5 and TRBJ2-2, with TRBD2 matching 9 bases. J was trimmed by 8 bases and V by 2 bases; bases with no gene match: 6. Germline V lookup: CDR1 MNHEY, CDR2 SVGAGI. There are 15 residues in the CDR3. In DNA form, the CDR3 reads TGTGCCAGCAGTTACGATCTAGCGGGATCTGGGGAGCTGTTTTTT. Translated, it gives CASSYDLAGSGELFF.

The rearrangement joins TRBV6-5 to TRBJ1-1, with 9 bases fitting TRBD1. V gave up 8 bases and J gave up 6 bases; unmatched junction bases: 13. Looked up from germline, CDR1 is MNHEY and CDR2 is SVGAGI. The length of the CDR3 is 15 residues. The CDR3 protein is CASSRFIQGAAEAFF. CDR3 nucleotides: TGTGCCAGCTCCCGTTTCATACAGGGGGCGGCTGAAGCTTTCTTT.

The chain carries TRBV18 and TRBJ2-1; no definite D call. Trimming removed 3 bases from V and 9 bases from J, with 9 bases in between. Germline lookup yields CDR1 KGHSH and CDR2 LQKENI. CDR3 length: 12 amino acids. CDR3 sequence reads: CASSPPWGEQFF. The CDR3 DNA is TGTGCCAGCTCACCTCCCTGGGGTGAGCAGTTCTTC.

CDR3 residues: CASSISGARGTQYF. The CDR3 DNA is TGTGCCAGCAGTATCTCAGGGGCTCGGGGTACGCAGTATTTT. The chain links TRBV28 to TRBJ2-3, with a possible D match to TRBD1 (6 bases). V was clipped by 5 bases and J by 8 bases, with 17 bases between them. CDR1 is MDHEN and CDR2 is SYDVKM in the germline V gene. This CDR3 region has 14 residues. Based on the CDR3 plus reference TRBV28 and TRBJ2-3, the full variable domain is DVKVTQSSRYLVKRTGEKVFLECVQDMDHENMFWYRQDPGLGLRLIYFSYDVKMKEKGDIPEGYSVSREKKERFSLILESASTNQTSMYLCASSISGARGTQYFGPGTRLTVL.

This clone has a handful of counts. CDR3 DNA: TGTGCCAGCAGTGACGGGACAGGGGCCGGGGAGCTGTTTTTT. Its translation: CASSDGTGAGELFF. This chain joins TRBV6-4 and TRBJ2-2, with TRBD1 matching over 10 bases. The CDR3 is made up of 14 amino acids. Germline V gene lookup returns CDR1 MRHNA and CDR2 SNTAGT. Losses at the gene ends were 2 bases for V and 6 bases for J; bases not matched to a gene: 0.

V gene TRBV19 combines with J gene TRBJ2-6, with a weak D call TRBD1 (6 bases). This CDR3 region has 18 residues. CDR1 LNHDA and CDR2 SQIVND come from the germline V gene (reference sequence). V was clipped by 4 bases and J by 0 bases, with 16 bases between them. The CDR3 sequence: CASSKGVQGSSGANVLTF. The CDR3 coding sequence is TGTGCCAGTAGTAAGGGAGTTCAGGGGAGCTCTGGGGCCAACGTCCTGACTTTC.

V and J are TRBV15 and TRBJ1-5, with D uncertain. The V gene lost 0 bases and the J gene lost 6 bases, with 12 bases spanning the gap. The length of the CDR3 is 15 residues. Per germline, CDR1 LNHNV and CDR2 YYDKDF (reference sequence). CDR3 amino acids: CATSREGRVGQPQHF. The CDR3 region has the DNA TGTGCCACCAGCAGAGAAGGAAGGGTAGGTCAGCCCCAGCATTTT.

The chain joins TRBV5-6 to TRBJ2-4; TRBD2 is a possible D gene (5 bases). The CDR3 extends over 14 amino acids. Trimming pared 4 bases from V and 7 bases from J, leaving 15 bases between. The germline V gene has CDR1 SGHDT and CDR2 YYEEEE. The CDR3 nucleotides read TGTGCCAGCAGCCGCGGGCGTCTCCGGAACATTCAGTACTTC. Protein product: CASSRGRLRNIQYF. The variable domain in full, with the rest retrieved from reference TRBV5-6 and TRBJ2-4, is DAGVTQSPTHLIKTRGQQVTLRCSPKSGHDTVSWYQQALGQGPQFIFQYYEEEERQRGNFPDRFSGHQFPNYSSELNVNALLLGDSALYLCASSRGRLRNIQYFGAGTRLSVL.

The CDR3 DNA is TGTGCCAGCTCATGGACAGGGGACTCCGGAGAGACCCAGTACTTC. Translation: CASSWTGDSGETQYF. This sequence joins TRBV18 and TRBJ2-5, with 9 bases lining up with TRBD1. The germline V gene encodes CDR1 KGHSH and CDR2 LQKENI. CDR3 length: 15 residues. The J segment lost 4 bases and the V segment lost 5 bases, leaving 8 bases of the junction unmatched. The full variable domain, its missing parts supplied by reference TRBV18 and TRBJ2-5, is NAGVMQNPRHLVRRRGQEARLRCSPMKGHSHVYWYRQLPEEGLKFMVYLQKENIIDESGMPKERFSAEFPKEGPSILRIQQVVRGDSAAYFCASSWTGDSGETQYFGPGTRLLVL.

V gene TRBV27 combines with J gene TRBJ2-7; a weak D match, TRBD2 (6 bases). V lost 6 bases to trimming and J lost 1 base, with 16 bases between them. Per the germline V gene, CDR1 is MNHEY and CDR2 is SMNVEV (reference sequence). This CDR3 has 15 residues. The CDR3 bases are TGTGCCAGCAGGCCTATTAGGGACTTTTCCTACGAGCAGTACTTC. Its protein is CASRPIRDFSYEQYF.

This chain joins TRBV2 and TRBJ1-2, with 7 bases that match TRBD1. Germline CDR1 reads SNHLY; CDR2 reads FYNNEI. The length of the CDR3 is 13 residues. With V trimmed by 5 bases and J by 8 bases, 8 bases remained unmatched. This CDR3 is CASSLNRGRGYTF. In nucleotides, the CDR3 is TGTGCCAGCAGTTTGAACAGGGGTCGCGGCTACACCTTC.

The rearrangement joins TRBV19 to TRBJ1-5, with D tentatively TRBD1 (5 bases). This CDR3 is 15 amino acids long. Trimming left V 1 base short and J 5 bases short, with 12 bases between. Germline CDR1 and CDR2: LNHDA and SQIVND (reference sequence). The chain's CDR3 is CASSIGQRGYQPQHF. The CDR3 coding sequence is TGTGCCAGTAGTATAGGACAGAGGGGCTATCAGCCCCAGCATTTT.

This chain joins TRBV9 and TRBJ1-5; D remains unclear. Germline assignment: CDR1 SGDLS and CDR2 YYNGEE. Trimming took 0 bases from V and 3 from J, leaving 10 bases between them. The CDR3 length is 15 residues. The CDR3 is CASSVDGNNNQPQHF. The CDR3 coding sequence is TGTGCCAGCAGCGTAGACGGGAATAACAATCAGCCCCAGCATTTT.

In DNA form, the CDR3 reads TGTGCCAGCAGCTTACCGGACAGGGATAATTCACCCCTCCACTTT. This sequence encodes CASSLPDRDNSPLHF. The V and J genes are TRBV7-2 and TRBJ1-6; 8 bases line up with TRBD1. Germline V gene sequence: CDR1 SGHTA, CDR2 FQGNSA. Germline trimming cut 2 bases from V and 5 bases from J; bases unmatched to any gene: 2. This CDR3 contains 15 residues.

This chain uses TRBV24-1 with TRBJ2-5, with D possibly called TRBD1 or TRBD2 (5 bases each). V lost 7 bases to trimming and J lost 4 bases, with 15 bases between them. The CDR3 has 14 residues. Germline CDR1 KGHDR, CDR2 SFDVKD. The CDR3 region has the DNA TGTGCCACCAGCCGAGGGACGCCCCCAGAGACCCAGTACTTC. Protein sequence: CATSRGTPPETQYF.

V and J are TRBV5-8 and TRBJ2-1; 15 positions match TRBD2. This CDR3 region has 15 residues. CDR1 is SGHTS, CDR2 YDEGEE, per germline. Unmatched junction bases numbered 4, after V lost 2 bases and J lost 10 bases. The CDR3 reads CASSLGLAGGQEQFF. The CDR3 DNA follows: TGTGCCAGCAGCTTAGGACTAGCGGGGGGGCAGGAGCAGTTCTTC. The entire variable domain, with the rest obtained from reference TRBV5-8 and TRBJ2-1, is as follows: EAGVTQSPTHLIKTRGQQATLRCSPISGHTSVYWYQQALGLGLQFLLWYDEGEERNRGNFPPRFSGRQFPNYSSELNVNALELEDSALYLCASSLGLAGGQEQFFGPGTRLTVL.

DNA of the CDR3: TGTGCCAGCTCATCGGGGGCAGGGATGAACACTGAAGCTTTCTTT. It specifies CASSSGAGMNTEAFF. The chain recombines TRBV28 with TRBJ1-1, with TRBD1 as a possible D gene (6 bases). Trimming cost V 8 bases and J 0 bases, with 16 bases left between them. CDR3 size: 15 residues. CDR1 and CDR2 from the germline V gene are MDHEN and SYDVKM.

This chain joins TRBV7-3 and TRBJ1-1; no firm D call. The CDR3 runs 13 residues. Germline V gene data show CDR1 as SGHTA and CDR2 as FQGTGA. Trimming left V 2 bases short and J 7 bases short, with 11 bases between. In nucleotides, the CDR3 is TGTGCCAGCAGCTTATCCCGCGCCGATGAAGCTTTCTTT. Translation: CASSLSRADEAFF.